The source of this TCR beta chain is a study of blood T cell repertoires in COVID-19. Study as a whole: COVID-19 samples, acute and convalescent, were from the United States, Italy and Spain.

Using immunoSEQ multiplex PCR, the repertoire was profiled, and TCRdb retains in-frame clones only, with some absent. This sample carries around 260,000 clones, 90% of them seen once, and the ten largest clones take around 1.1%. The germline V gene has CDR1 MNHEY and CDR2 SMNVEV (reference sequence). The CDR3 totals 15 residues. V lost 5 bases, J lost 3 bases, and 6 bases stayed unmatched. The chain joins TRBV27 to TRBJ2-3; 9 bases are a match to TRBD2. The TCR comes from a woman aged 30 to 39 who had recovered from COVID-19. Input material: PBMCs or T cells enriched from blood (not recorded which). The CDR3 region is CASSLTLAGTDTQYF. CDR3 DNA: TGTGCCAGCAGTCTGACCCTAGCGGGAACAGATACGCAGTATTTT.